This T cell receptor (beta chain) originates from a study of T cell changes during pregnancy in multiple sclerosis. Unmatched junction bases numbered 9, after V lost 1 base and J lost 1 base. The germline V gene has CDR1 LGHNT and CDR2 FRNRAP. CDR3 length equals 19 residues. Measured with immunoSEQ multiplex PCR; TCRdb has only the in-frame clones, and not every one. The sample carries approximately 69,000 clones, about 94% recorded once. The sequences come from peripheral blood, collected in the third trimester of pregnancy. The receptor was isolated from a female donor with multiple sclerosis, enrolled in a pregnancy study. The chain is built from TRBV12-5 and TRBJ1-6; 8 nucleotides agree with TRBD1. The DNA of the CDR3 is TGTGCTAGTGGTTTGGACGAGGACAGGGTCAATTCCTATAATTCACCCCTCCACTTT. This gives the protein CASGLDEDRVNSYNSPLHF.